Presented here are 22 T cell receptor beta chains from one specimen sequenced in a study of T-cell reconstitution after alpha-beta-depleted transplantation in children. Unique molecular identifiers were used to barcode this TCRbeta library. TCRdb re-called the PCR reads with MiXCR, one entry per CDR3 protein. The data show about 370,000 distinct CDR3 sequences, roughly 20% seen once. The sequencing used PBMCs from the stem cell graft donor, collected from the stem cell graft. These receptors all stem from a human donor who donated a stem cell graft to a child with acute myeloid leukemia.

This clonotype was seen many times. This rearrangement joins TRBV7-6 to TRBJ2-5; tentatively, D is TRBD2 (6 bases). The length of the CDR3 is 14 residues. Germline V gene sequence: CDR1 SGHVS, CDR2 FNYEAQ. The V end lost 5 bases, the J end lost 4 bases, and 14 bases lay between the germline ends. CDR3 in DNA: TGTGCCAGCAGCGTTAGCGGAGTGGGAGAGACCCAGTACTTC. Its translation: CASSVSGVGETQYF. The full variable domain, its missing parts supplied by reference TRBV7-6 and TRBJ2-5, is GAGVSQSPRYKVTKRGQDVALRCDPISGHVSLYWYRQALGQGPEFLTYFNYEAQQDKSGLPNDRFSAERPEGSISTLTIQRTEQRDSAMYRCASSVSGVGETQYFGPGTRLLVL.

This clonotype was observed many times. The chain couples TRBV6-2 or TRBV6-3 to TRBJ2-1; 15 nucleotides line up with TRBD2. CDR1 is MNHEY and CDR2 is SVGEGT in the germline V gene. The CDR3 sequence is 20 residues long. V lost 5 bases and J lost 0; bases outside the gene matches: 11. The DNA for the CDR3 is TGTGCCAGCAGTCTGACCGGACTAGCGGGAGGGCAAAGCTCCTACAATGAGCAGTTCTTC. It yields the protein CASSLTGLAGGQSSYNEQFF.

The sample holds many counts of this clonotype. V usage is TRBV7-8 and J usage is TRBJ1-5; 8 bases agree with TRBD1. The junction had 4 bases not matched to a gene; V was cut back by 2 bases and J by 4 bases. CDR1 SGHVS and CDR2 FQNEAQ come from the germline V gene. The CDR3 is 15 residues long. CDR3 bases: TGTGCCAGCAGCTTACAGGGGGCTGGGAATCAGCCCCAGCATTTT. Translation gives CASSLQGAGNQPQHF.

J is TRBJ2-7 and V is TRBV29-1; a weak D match, TRBD2 (5 bases). Trimming took off 5 bases at V and 4 bases at J, with 15 bases between the two ends. The CDR3 length is 13 residues. Germline V CDR1 and CDR2: SQVTM, ANQGSEA. The CDR3 DNA follows: TGCAGCGTTAGCGGAGCTCCTCTTTACGAGCAGTACTTC. This gives the protein CSVSGAPLYEQYF.

The CDR3 sequence: CSASGIGTSTDTQYF. Written as DNA, the CDR3 is TGCAGTGCTAGTGGCATCGGGACCTCCACAGATACGCAGTATTTT. V gene TRBV20-1 combines with J gene TRBJ2-3; possibly TRBD1 or TRBD2 for D (5 bases each). This CDR3 is 15 amino acids long. From germline, CDR1 is DFQATT and CDR2 SNEGSKA (reference sequence). The V gene lost 3 bases and the J gene lost 2 bases, with 15 bases spanning the gap.

The chain employs TRBV10-3 and TRBJ1-1; D is ambiguous. CDR3 size: 14 residues. Germline CDR1 is ENHRY and CDR2 is SYGVKD. The ends were cut back, 6 bases at V and 5 bases at J, with 16 bases in the middle. The CDR3 sequence is CAIRGIRIGTEAFF. In DNA, the CDR3 is TGTGCCATCAGAGGAATAAGAATCGGGACTGAAGCTTTCTTT.

This clonotype was found a few times. The V and J genes are TRBV11-2 and TRBJ2-7; D remains ambiguous. The CDR3 spans 14 residues. Germline V gene lookup returns CDR1 SGHAT and CDR2 FQNNGV. Trimming shortened V by 3 bases and J by 5 bases, and 14 bases separated the two germline ends. CDR3: CASSFATLSHEQYF. Written as DNA, the CDR3 is TGTGCCAGCAGCTTTGCGACCCTATCCCACGAGCAGTACTTC.

The J gene is TRBJ2-1, the V gene TRBV20-1; perhaps TRBD2 as D (5 bases). CDR3 size: 13 residues. Germline V gene sequence: CDR1 DFQATT, CDR2 SNEGSKA (reference sequence). Trimming shortened V by 3 bases and J by 5 bases, and 11 bases separated the two germline ends. CDR3 sequence (DNA): TGCAGTGCTAGGCGGGTACTTGACAATGAGCAGTTCTTC. This translates into CSARRVLDNEQFF.

This clonotype was observed a handful of times. The chain joins TRBV12-3 or TRBV12-4 to TRBJ2-7; 7 bases line up with TRBD2. CDR3 size: 17 residues. V trimming: 5 bases; J trimming: 2 bases; junction bases outside the gene matches: 15. The CDR3 loop is CASSPRALREITYEQYF. CDR3 DNA sequence: TGTGCCAGCAGTCCTCGAGCTCTGCGGGAGATCACCTACGAGCAGTACTTC.

Ten or more counts support this clonotype. This chain links TRBV29-1 with TRBJ2-1; possible D gene TRBD2, 5 bases. The ends were cut back, 6 bases at V and 6 bases at J, with 15 bases in the middle. The germline CDR1 and CDR2 sequences are SQVTM and ANQGSEA. CDR3 length: 13 residues. The CDR3 DNA is TGCAGCGTCCGCGTCCTAGCAACCAATGAGCAGTTCTTC. Translated, it gives CSVRVLATNEQFF.

The rearrangement uses TRBV11-2 and TRBJ2-3; TRBD2 agrees at 7 bases. Looked up from germline, CDR1 is SGHAT and CDR2 is FQNNGV. V trimming: 5 bases; J trimming: 5 bases; junction bases outside the gene matches: 7. CDR3 size: 14 residues. The CDR3 DNA reads TGTGCCAGCAGCCTGGGCGGGAGTGTAGATACGCAGTATTTT. This gives the protein CASSLGGSVDTQYF.

The chain couples TRBV7-6 to TRBJ2-7, with 7 nucleotides matching TRBD1. CDR3 length: 13 residues. CDR1 is SGHVS and CDR2 is FNYEAQ in the germline V gene. The V segment lost 4 bases and the J segment 6 bases; nucleotides outside the gene matches: 6. CDR3 nucleotide sequence: TGTGCCAGCAGCTCACAGGGGATCGGCGAGCAGTACTTC. It is translated as CASSSQGIGEQYF. The entire variable domain, with the rest obtained from reference TRBV7-6 and TRBJ2-7, is as follows: GAGVSQSPRYKVTKRGQDVALRCDPISGHVSLYWYRQALGQGPEFLTYFNYEAQQDKSGLPNDRFSAERPEGSISTLTIQRTEQRDSAMYRCASSSQGIGEQYFGPGTRLTVT.

This clonotype appeared a few times. The rearrangement uses TRBV29-1 and TRBJ2-3; 8 bases are shared with TRBD2. Looked up from germline, CDR1 is SQVTM and CDR2 is ANQGSEA. The V and J ends lost 3 bases and 5 bases, in that order; junction bases with no gene match: 4. This CDR3 comprises 13 residues. CDR3 nucleotide sequence: TGCAGCGTTGAGAGAGCGGGAGAAGATACGCAGTATTTT. Translating it yields CSVERAGEDTQYF.

V is TRBV5-5 and J is TRBJ2-7; TRBD1 matches at 7 bases. Germline CDR1 reads SGHKS; CDR2 reads YYEKEE (reference sequence). J was trimmed by 3 bases and V by 5 bases; bases with no gene match: 8. The CDR3 is 14 amino acids. CDR3 nucleotides: TGTGCCAGCAGGCAGCCGGGACAGAGCTACGAGCAGTACTTC. Amino acids: CASRQPGQSYEQYF.

This sequence joins TRBV6-5 and TRBJ2-1, with D maybe TRBD1 (6 bases). The germline gives CDR1 MNHEY, CDR2 SVGAGI. V lost 0 bases to trimming and J lost 2 bases, with 14 bases between them. The CDR3 is 17 amino acids. The CDR3 spells CASSYSFQGRAYNEQFF. As DNA, the CDR3 is TGTGCCAGCAGTTACTCGTTTCAGGGGCGGGCCTACAATGAGCAGTTCTTC.

This rearrangement joins TRBV6-1 to TRBJ2-1, with 13 bases lining up with TRBD2. V dropped 6 bases and J dropped 8; count of bases not matched to a gene: 4. Germline V gene data show CDR1 as MNHNS and CDR2 as SASEGT. This CDR3 is built from 14 residues. The CDR3 spells CASRGTSGIDEQFF. The DNA of the CDR3 is TGTGCCAGCAGGGGGACTAGCGGGATTGATGAGCAGTTCTTC.

The table lists this clonotype with many counts. The chain employs TRBV20-1 and TRBJ2-1, with 8 positions matching TRBD2. The V gene's germline CDR1 is DFQATT and CDR2 SNEGSKA (reference sequence). This CDR3 contains 14 residues. V lost 6 bases and J lost 3; bases outside the gene matches: 7. CDR3 region: CSAATGLGYNEQFF. For the CDR3, the DNA is TGCAGTGCAGCGACGGGACTAGGCTACAATGAGCAGTTCTTC.

This clonotype turned up a few times. The chain uses TRBV20-1 and TRBJ2-7; D not certain. V was pared by 3 bases and J by 4 bases, with 19 bases between. Germline CDR1 is DFQATT and CDR2 is SNEGSKA (reference sequence). This CDR3 has 15 amino acids. The CDR3 nucleotides read TGCAGTGCTAGTATCCGCCTGCCCGTCAAGTACGAGCAGTACTTC. Encoded protein: CSASIRLPVKYEQYF.

The rearrangement joins TRBV7-9 to TRBJ2-5, with 9 bases that match TRBD2. V was clipped by 5 bases and J by 5 bases; unmatched bases: 9. CDR1 is SEHNR, CDR2 FQNEAQ, per germline (reference sequence). The CDR3 extends over 15 amino acids. The CDR3 DNA is TGTGCCAGCAGCCCCCTGGCTAGCGGGGTCGAGACCCAGTACTTC. It codes for CASSPLASGVETQYF.

This clonotype was counted a few times. V and J are TRBV7-8 and TRBJ2-6; D unresolved. Germline V lookup: CDR1 SGHVS, CDR2 FQNEAQ. The CDR3 is made up of 16 amino acids. V lost 1 base and J 0 bases, leaving 7 bases between the germline ends. The CDR3 protein is CASSLVRNSGANVLTF. DNA of the CDR3: TGTGCCAGCAGCTTAGTACGTAACTCTGGGGCCAACGTCCTGACTTTC.

At least ten counts were recorded for this clonotype. The chain uses TRBV7-2 and TRBJ2-7; the D gene is possibly TRBD1 (6 bases). V lost 0 bases and J 5 bases, leaving 8 bases between the germline ends. This CDR3 is built from 13 residues. Germline V CDR1 and CDR2: SGHTA, FQGNSA. The DNA for the CDR3 is TGTGCCAGCAGCTTAGCGAGGGGGAACGAGCAGTACTTC. Translating it yields CASSLARGNEQYF. Variable domain in full (rest from reference TRBV7-2 and TRBJ2-7): GAGVSQSPSNKVTEKGKDVELRCDPISGHTALYWYRQSLGQGLEFLIYFQGNSAPDKSGLPSDRFSAERTGGSVSTLTIQRTQQEDSAVYLCASSLARGNEQYFGPGTRLTVT.

This clonotype was detected a few times. The V gene is TRBV28, the J gene TRBJ2-3; D remains unclear. The V end lost 6 bases, the J end lost 0 bases, and 10 bases lay between the germline ends. CDR1 and CDR2 (germline): MDHEN, SYDVKM. The CDR3 sequence is 14 residues long. CDR3 DNA: TGTGCCAGCAGGGTGACCTCTAGCACAGATACGCAGTATTTT. Its protein product is CASRVTSSTDTQYF. Combining the CDR3 with reference TRBV28 and TRBJ2-3 gives the whole variable domain DVKVTQSSRYLVKRTGEKVFLECVQDMDHENMFWYRQDPGLGLRLIYFSYDVKMKEKGDIPEGYSVSREKKERFSLILESASTNQTSMYLCASRVTSSTDTQYFGPGTRLTVL.